The 14 T cell receptor beta chains in this list originate from one sample, sequenced in a study of T cells after yellow fever vaccination. TCRdb re-derived calls from the 5' RACE reads in MiXCR, one entry per CDR3 protein. This table holds approximately 600,000 distinct CDR3 sequences, over 9% found once. The sequences come from PBMCs, collected on the day of the yellow fever booster vaccination. Receptors were obtained from a man aged 25-40 years who received the YFV17D yellow fever vaccine.

This clonotype was seen a handful of times. The chain is built from TRBV6-5 and TRBJ1-2, with D tentatively TRBD1 (6 bases). The CDR3 runs to 15 residues. Trimming took off 2 bases at V and 8 bases at J, with 18 bases between the two ends. CDR1 is MNHEY, CDR2 SVGAGI, per germline. The CDR3 protein is CASSYAFGGRGGYTF. Here the CDR3 DNA reads TGTGCCAGCAGTTACGCGTTTGGGGGGCGAGGAGGCTACACCTTC.

In its sample, this clonotype was seen a few times. The V call is TRBV12-3 or TRBV12-4, the J call TRBJ1-5, with a tentative D call TRBD1 (5 bases). Trimming shortened V by 1 base and J by 3 bases, and 10 bases separated the two germline ends. CDR3 length: 15 residues. The CDR3 loop is CASSLGTGTNQPQHF. For the CDR3, the DNA is TGTGCCAGCAGTTTAGGAACGGGGACCAATCAGCCCCAGCATTTT.

This clonotype was seen a handful of times. The chain uses TRBV6-1 and TRBJ2-2, with a possible D match to TRBD2 (8 bases). V was trimmed by 5 bases and J by 3 bases, leaving 16 bases between them. The germline V gene has CDR1 MNHNS and CDR2 SASEGT. The CDR3 is 16 residues long. The CDR3 DNA reads TGTGCCAGCAGTACCCGGGAGGGGGCATACACCGGGGAGCTGTTTTTT. It is translated as CASSTREGAYTGELFF.

Only a few counts were recorded for this clonotype. V is TRBV7-9 and J is TRBJ2-1, with D unclear. This CDR3 contains 15 residues. With 5 bases removed from V and 3 bases from J, the gap between germline ends came to 14 bases. Germline CDR1 SEHNR, CDR2 FQNEAQ (reference sequence). CDR3 DNA: TGTGCCAGCAGCGAAGACGATCCCCTCTACAATGAGCAGTTCTTC. It yields the protein CASSEDDPLYNEQFF.

In its sample, this clonotype was seen a few times. The J gene is TRBJ2-7, the V gene TRBV20-1, with D possibly TRBD2 on 6 matching bases. The germline V gene has CDR1 DFQATT and CDR2 SNEGSKA (reference sequence). The CDR3 is made up of 14 amino acids. The germline V and J ends were trimmed by 3 bases and 7 bases, with 19 bases remaining between them. Here the CDR3 DNA reads TGCAGTGCTAGTCGGGTCGCGGGATATGGGGAGCAGTACTTC. Translating gives CSASRVAGYGEQYF.

This clonotype was picked up a small number of times. This chain uses TRBV6-2 or TRBV6-3 with TRBJ2-7; D remains unclear. The length of the CDR3 is 13 residues. Trimming cost V 6 bases and J 2 bases, with 11 bases left between them. Germline V lookup: CDR1 MNHEY, CDR2 SVGEGT. This chain's CDR3 is CASRRIGTYEQYF. As DNA, the CDR3 is TGTGCCAGCAGGCGGATCGGTACCTACGAGCAGTACTTC.

This clonotype was observed at least ten times. The rearrangement uses TRBV4-3 and TRBJ2-2; D gene uncertain. CDR3 length equals 16 residues. Germline V gives CDR1 LGHNA, CDR2 YSLEER. V lost 1 base and J lost 5, with 14 bases in between. CDR3 loop: CASSQGLEMRTGELFF. Here the CDR3 DNA reads TGCGCCAGCAGCCAAGGCCTAGAGATGCGGACCGGGGAGCTGTTTTTT.

This clonotype was observed a few times. The V gene is TRBV20-1, the J gene TRBJ1-1; D is possibly TRBD1 (5 bases). This CDR3 has 14 amino acids. The V end was cut by 6 bases, the J end by 5 bases, with 19 bases between. CDR1 is DFQATT, CDR2 SNEGSKA, per germline (reference sequence). The CDR3, as DNA: TGCAGTGCCGCCCGGGGTGGGGGGAGGACTGAAGCTTTCTTT. Translation gives CSAARGGGRTEAFF.

V is TRBV7-9 and J is TRBJ2-1; tentatively, D is TRBD2 (5 bases). Trimming shortened V by 5 bases and J by 5 bases, and 10 bases separated the two germline ends. The CDR3 extends over 13 amino acids. CDR1 and CDR2 (germline): SEHNR, FQNEAQ (reference sequence). CDR3 DNA sequence: TGTGCCAGCAGCAAGACTAATCACAATGAGCAGTTCTTC. This sequence encodes CASSKTNHNEQFF.

This chain connects TRBV7-2 to TRBJ2-3; D might be TRBD2 (7 bases). Trimming removed 5 bases at V and 6 bases at J, with 15 bases between. The germline V gene has CDR1 SGHTA and CDR2 FQGNSA. CDR3 length equals 14 residues. CDR3 loop: CASSRGTMVDTQYF. CDR3 DNA: TGTGCCAGCAGCAGGGGGACTATGGTGGATACGCAGTATTTT.

This clonotype has just a few counts. The chain employs TRBV13 and TRBJ2-1; 12 nucleotides align to TRBD2. The CDR3 contains 17 residues. Germline loops: CDR1 PRHDT, CDR2 FYEKMQ (reference sequence). The J segment lost 0 bases and the V segment lost 5 bases, leaving 5 bases of the junction unmatched. CDR3 region: CASSPWTSGDSYNEQFF. In DNA form, the CDR3 reads TGTGCCAGCAGCCCCTGGACTAGCGGGGACTCCTACAATGAGCAGTTCTTC.

Turning to this clonotype: This CDR3 is missing its conserved last phenylalanine or tryptophan, likely due to a read error. The chain combines TRBV7-2 with TRBJ1-5; D not certain. The CDR3 consists of 13 residues. Trimming cost V 2 bases and J 4 bases, with 6 bases left between them. Germline CDR1 and CDR2: SGHTA and FQGNSA. DNA for the CDR3: TGTGCCAGCAGCTTATACGGGAATCAGCCCCAGCATTAT. Its protein is CASSLYGNQPQHY.

The genes are TRBV6-5 and TRBJ2-7; tentative D call: TRBD1 (6 bases). The CDR3 has 16 residues. CDR1 and CDR2 from the germline V gene are MNHEY and SVGAGI. V gave up 0 bases and J gave up 2 bases, with 14 bases separating them. Here the CDR3 DNA reads TGTGCCAGCAGTTACTCGGGGACACGAGAAGCCTACGAGCAGTACTTC. It codes for CASSYSGTREAYEQYF.

The V call is TRBV7-3, the J call TRBJ2-1; D is perhaps TRBD2 (5 bases). Trimming stripped 8 bases from V and 4 bases from J, with 15 bases between. CDR1 is SGHTA, CDR2 FQGTGA, per germline. The CDR3 has 14 amino acids. CDR3 sequence: CASDHSQRYNEQFF. In DNA, the CDR3 is TGTGCCAGCGACCACTCCCAGCGGTACAATGAGCAGTTCTTC.